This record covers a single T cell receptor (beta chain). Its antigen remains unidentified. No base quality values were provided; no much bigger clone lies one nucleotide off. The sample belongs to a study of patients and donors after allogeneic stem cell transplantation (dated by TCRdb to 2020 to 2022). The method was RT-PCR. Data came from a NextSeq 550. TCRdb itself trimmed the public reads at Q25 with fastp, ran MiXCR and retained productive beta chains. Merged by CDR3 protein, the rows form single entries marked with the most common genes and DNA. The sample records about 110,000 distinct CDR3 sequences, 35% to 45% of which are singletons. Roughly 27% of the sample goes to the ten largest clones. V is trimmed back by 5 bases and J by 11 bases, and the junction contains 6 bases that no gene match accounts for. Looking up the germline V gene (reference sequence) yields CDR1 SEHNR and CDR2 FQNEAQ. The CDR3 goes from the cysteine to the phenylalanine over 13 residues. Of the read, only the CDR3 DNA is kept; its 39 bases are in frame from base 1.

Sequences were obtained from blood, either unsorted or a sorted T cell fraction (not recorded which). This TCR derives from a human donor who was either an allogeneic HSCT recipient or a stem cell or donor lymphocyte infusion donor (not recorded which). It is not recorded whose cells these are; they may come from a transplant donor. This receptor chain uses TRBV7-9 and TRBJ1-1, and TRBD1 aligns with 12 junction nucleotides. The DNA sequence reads TGTGCCAGCAGCCCACCGGGACAGGGGGCGGCTTTCTTT. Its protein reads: CASSPPGQGAAFF.